These T cell receptor beta chains were read from a single sample in a study of B cell selection in AIRE deficiency. Repertoires were generated with immunoSEQ multiplex PCR, while TCRdb's copy carries only in-frame clones and drops some. The repertoire holds under 30,000 clones, with 95% as singletons. The sequenced sample was CD4+CD127+ conventional T cells sorted from PBMCs. These receptors originate from a human donor in good health. The CDR3 runs from the conserved cysteine through the conserved F or W. A D gene is named only where the DNA matches it firmly. A clone size is listed for some rows: how often the clone was seen (once, few, many), or a class if it is expanded.

clone size	D gene	V gene	J gene	CDR3 protein	CDR3 DNA
.	TRBD1	TRBV5-1	TRBJ2-7	CASSSRTGTYEQYF	TGCGCCAGCAGCTCCCGGACAGGGACCTACGAGCAGTACTTC
few	.	TRBV7-2	TRBJ2-7	CASSLRDEQYF	TGTGCCAGCAGCCTGCGGGACGAGCAGTACTTC
.	TRBD2	TRBV25-1	TRBJ2-7	CASSENAGGFDEQYF	TGTGCCAGCAGTGAAAATGCCGGGGGGTTTGACGAGCAGTACTTC
.	.	TRBV5-1	TRBJ1-3	CASSLGPSSGGNTIYF	TGCGCCAGCAGCTTAGGGCCCTCGAGTGGGGGAAACACCATATATTTT
.	.	TRBV10-2	TRBJ2-4	CASSEPDRNIQYF	TGCGCCAGCAGTGAGCCTGACCGAAACATTCAGTACTTC
.	TRBD2	TRBV5-4	TRBJ2-7	CASSSSTSGRAYEQYF	TGTGCCAGCAGCTCATCGACTAGCGGTAGGGCCTACGAGCAGTACTTC
.	TRBD1	TRBV28	TRBJ1-2	CASSSPGQNNYGYTF	TGTGCCAGCAGTTCTCCGGGACAGAATAACTATGGCTACACCTTC
.	.	TRBV5-1	TRBJ1-1	CASSLVGAGNTEAFF	TGCGCCAGCAGCTTGGTAGGGGCGGGAAACACTGAAGCTTTCTTT
.	TRBD1	TRBV28	TRBJ2-7	CASSPLGQGHEQYF	TGTGCCAGCAGTCCCCTTGGACAGGGCCACGAGCAGTACTTC
.	.	TRBV2	TRBJ2-3	CASSWETDTQYF	TGTGCCAGCAGTTGGGAAACAGATACGCAGTATTTT
.	.	TRBV5-1	TRBJ1-4	CASSSGSTNEKLFF	TGCGCCAGCAGCTCGGGGTCAACTAATGAAAAACTGTTTTTT
.	.	TRBV5-1	TRBJ1-2	CASSSEGCGYTF	TGCGCCAGCAGCTCGGAAGGGTGTGGCTACACCTTC
.	.	TRBV1	TRBJ2-7	CTSSQPKREPSSYEQYF	TGCACCAGCAGCCAACCTAAGCGGGAGCCTAGCTCCTACGAGCAGTACTTC
.	.	TRBV27	TRBJ2-7	CASSSANRVNHEQYF	TGTGCCAGCAGTTCAGCAAACCGGGTGAACCACGAGCAGTACTTC
.	TRBD1	TRBV5-1	TRBJ2-7	CASSYTGGNRYEQYF	TGCGCCAGCAGCTACACAGGGGGCAATAGGTACGAGCAGTACTTC
few	TRBD2	TRBV5-1	TRBJ2-7	CASSGAGLAGFNSYEQYF	TGCGCCAGCAGCGGGGCGGGACTAGCGGGGTTCAACTCCTACGAGCAGTACTTC
once	.	TRBV9	TRBJ2-3	CASSVAVRTDTQYF	TGTGCCAGCAGCGTAGCGGTGCGCACAGATACGCAGTATTTT